Each of the 24 T cell receptor beta chains below was sequenced from the same sample in a study of blood T cell repertoires in COVID-19. TCRdb keeps only in-frame clones here, not all; method: immunoSEQ multiplex PCR. In the table there are about 160,000 clones, around 85% of which are singletons. The specimen was peripheral blood. The receptor source for this set is a man aged 55-75 years who had recovered from COVID-19.

For this clone: Distinct nucleotide sequences in the sample also encode this CDR3. V and J are TRBV9 and TRBJ2-2; 10 positions agree with TRBD2. In germline, CDR1 is SGDLS, CDR2 YYNGEE. V lost 4 bases and J lost 1; bases outside the gene matches: 1. This CDR3 comprises 15 residues. Here the CDR3 DNA reads TGTGCCAGCAGCCCTAGCGGGGGGAACACCGGGGAGCTGTTTTTT. This sequence encodes CASSPSGGNTGELFF.

The J gene is TRBJ2-3, the V gene TRBV24-1; 9 nucleotides line up with TRBD1. Per the germline V gene, CDR1 is KGHDR and CDR2 is SFDVKD. The CDR3 contains 16 residues. The junction had 8 bases not matched to a gene; V was cut back by 4 bases and J by 4 bases. The CDR3 DNA reads TGTGCCACCAGTGACCCGGACAGGGGAGCGGCAGATACGCAGTATTTT. It yields the protein CATSDPDRGAADTQYF.

The gene calls are TRBV7-9 and TRBJ2-5; 9 bases line up with TRBD2. The germline V gene has CDR1 SEHNR and CDR2 FQNEAQ (reference sequence). The V and J ends lost 7 bases and 5 bases, in that order; junction bases with no gene match: 11. This CDR3 region has 15 residues. Here the CDR3 reads CASNSRGGAGETQYF. CDR3 coding DNA: TGTGCCAGCAATTCCCGCGGGGGGGCCGGGGAGACCCAGTACTTC.

The chain combines TRBV19 with TRBJ1-5, with D tentatively TRBD1 (6 bases). With 1 base removed from V and 4 bases from J, the gap between germline ends came to 17 bases. The CDR3 covers 17 residues. In germline, CDR1 is LNHDA, CDR2 SQIVND (reference sequence). The CDR3: CASSIAVGGGGNQPQHF. CDR3 in DNA: TGTGCCAGTAGTATAGCGGTTGGGGGGGGCGGTAATCAGCCCCAGCATTTT.

CDR3 in amino acids: CASRPGGQETQYF. The CDR3 DNA reads as TGTGCCAGCCGCCCGGGCGGGCAAGAGACCCAGTACTTC. The rearrangement links TRBV7-2 to TRBJ2-5; weak D call: TRBD2 (5 bases). Germline CDR1 SGHTA, CDR2 FQGNSA. With 8 bases removed from V and 2 bases from J, the gap between germline ends came to 12 bases. The length of the CDR3 is 13 residues. Together with reference TRBV7-2 and TRBJ2-5, the CDR3 gives the full variable domain: GAGVSQSPSNKVTEKGKDVELRCDPISGHTALYWYRQSLGQGLEFLIYFQGNSAPDKSGLPSDRFSAERTGGSVSTLTIQRTQQEDSAVYLCASRPGGQETQYFGPGTRLLVL.

The genes are TRBV10-3 and TRBJ1-3, with D hard to call. V was cut by 8 bases and J by 0 bases, with 8 bases left in between. This CDR3 region has 13 residues. Germline values: CDR1 ENHRY, CDR2 SYGVKD. In nucleotides, the CDR3 is TGTGCCATCCTTCCAGACTCTGGAAACACCATATATTTT. It yields the protein CAILPDSGNTIYF.

The chain recombines TRBV5-8 with TRBJ1-2; maybe TRBD1 (6 bases). With 0 bases removed from V and 4 bases from J, the gap between germline ends came to 10 bases. This CDR3 region has 14 residues. Germline V lookup: CDR1 SGHTS, CDR2 YDEGEE. Here the CDR3 DNA reads TGTGCCAGCAGCTTGGGGGGACAAATCTATGGCTACACCTTC. This encodes CASSLGGQIYGYTF. The entire variable domain, with the rest obtained from reference TRBV5-8 and TRBJ1-2, is as follows: EAGVTQSPTHLIKTRGQQATLRCSPISGHTSVYWYQQALGLGLQFLLWYDEGEERNRGNFPPRFSGRQFPNYSSELNVNALELEDSALYLCASSLGGQIYGYTFGSGTRLTVV.

This clone was counted once. The chain recombines TRBV19 with TRBJ1-2; D remains ambiguous. The CDR3 sequence is 16 residues long. V shed 4 bases and J shed 3 bases, with 18 bases lying between them. Per the germline V gene, CDR1 is LNHDA and CDR2 is SQIVND (reference sequence). CDR3 nucleotides: TGTGCCAGTAGTAGGATATCGAGCAGCAGCGACTATGGCTACACCTTC. Its protein product is CASSRISSSSDYGYTF.

The gene calls are TRBV29-1 and TRBJ2-1, with TRBD2 identical over 7 bases. The ends lost 4 bases at V and 3 bases at J; junction bases unmatched: 3. This CDR3 contains 13 residues. Per the germline V gene, CDR1 is SQVTM and CDR2 is ANQGSEA. As DNA, the CDR3 is TGCAGCGTTGCGGGGGGAGACTACAATGAGCAGTTCTTC. The encoded protein is CSVAGGDYNEQFF.

The V call is TRBV11-2, the J call TRBJ1-1; D is possibly TRBD1 (5 bases). This CDR3 spans 14 amino acids. Trimming stripped 5 bases from V and 2 bases from J, with 12 bases between. The germline V gene encodes CDR1 SGHAT and CDR2 FQNNGV. The CDR3 coding sequence is TGTGCCAGCAGCCCCGCAGGGCGCAACACTGAAGCTTTCTTT. Translated: CASSPAGRNTEAFF.

The V gene is TRBV30, the J gene TRBJ2-6, with D hard to call. CDR3 length: 14 amino acids. V was shortened by 7 bases and J by 1 base, with 11 bases between the two germline ends. Per the germline V gene, CDR1 is GTSNPN and CDR2 is SVGIG (reference sequence). The CDR3 region has the DNA TGTGCCTCCCCCCCTCCTTCTGGGGCCAACGTCCTGACTTTC. Translation: CASPPPSGANVLTF. Full variable domain (rest looked up from reference TRBV30 and TRBJ2-6): SQTIHQWPATLVQPVGSPLSLECTVEGTSNPNLYWYRQAAGRGLQLLFYSVGIGQISSEVPQNLSASRPQDRQFILSSKKLLLSDSGFYLCASPPPSGANVLTFGAGSRLTVL.

The chain employs TRBV4-2 and TRBJ2-7; D gene uncertain. V lost 0 bases and J 3 bases, leaving 9 bases between the germline ends. CDR3 size: 14 residues. CDR1 is LGHNA, CDR2 YNFKEQ, per germline. The CDR3 region is CASSQEQNSYEQYF. As DNA, the CDR3 is TGTGCCAGCAGCCAAGAGCAGAACAGCTACGAGCAGTACTTC.

V and J are TRBV6-5 and TRBJ1-4; no definite D call. The CDR3 has 15 residues. V dropped 7 bases and J dropped 0 bases, with 12 bases sitting between them. Germline lookup yields CDR1 MNHEY and CDR2 SVGAGI. CDR3 bases: TGTGCCAGCACTGTCTTCAGTACAACTAATGAAAAACTGTTTTTT. The encoded protein is CASTVFSTTNEKLFF.

Worth noting for this clone: At one of its ends the junction is not consistent with the germline gene, which may arise from a read error. The rearrangement joins TRBV12-3 or TRBV12-4 to TRBJ2-7; 10 bases map to TRBD2. The CDR3 has 12 residues. Here the CDR3 DNA reads TGTGCCAGCAGTTTTAGCGGGGGGAAGACCCTATTC. This encodes CASSFSGGKTLF.

The chain joins TRBV11-2 to TRBJ2-2; the D gene is possibly TRBD2 (6 bases). Between the trimmed V and J ends, which lost 5 bases and 6 bases, there was a span of 22 bases. This CDR3 contains 17 residues. Germline lookup yields CDR1 SGHAT and CDR2 FQNNGV. The CDR3 loop reads CASSLDGGGVKAGELFF. In nucleotides, the CDR3 is TGTGCCAGCAGCCTTGACGGAGGAGGGGTAAAGGCCGGGGAGCTGTTTTTT.

V usage is TRBV30 and J usage is TRBJ1-5; 12 bases line up with TRBD1. V gave up 4 bases and J gave up 5 bases; unmatched junction bases: 6. This CDR3 is 15 amino acids long. CDR1 is GTSNPN, CDR2 SVGIG, per germline (reference sequence). The CDR3 sequence is CAWKPGQGADQPQHF. The CDR3 DNA follows: TGTGCCTGGAAACCGGGACAGGGGGCGGATCAGCCCCAGCATTTT.

The chain links TRBV11-2 to TRBJ1-6; D uncertain. This CDR3 is 13 amino acids long. V lost 5 bases, J lost 7 bases, and 9 bases lay in between. Germline V CDR1 and CDR2: SGHAT, FQNNGV. The CDR3 DNA is TGTGCCAGCAGCCGAGGCAGAAATTCACCCCTCCACTTT. Protein: CASSRGRNSPLHF. Filled out from reference TRBV11-2 and TRBJ1-6, the complete variable domain reads EAGVAQSPRYKIIEKRQSVAFWCNPISGHATLYWYQQILGQGPKLLIQFQNNGVVDDSQLPKDRFSAERLKGVDSTLKIQPAKLEDSAVYLCASSRGRNSPLHFGNGTRLTVT.

The V gene is TRBV18, the J gene TRBJ1-5, with TRBD1 matching 10 bases. The junction had 15 bases not matched to a gene; V was cut back by 6 bases and J by 7 bases. Germline CDR1 and CDR2: KGHSH and LQKENI. The CDR3 runs to 17 residues. The CDR3 loop is CASSTGTGALFGQPQHF. Written as DNA, the CDR3 is TGTGCCAGCTCTACCGGGACAGGGGCCCTATTCGGACAGCCCCAGCATTTT.

This chain joins TRBV19 and TRBJ1-2; TRBD1 matches at 10 bases. This CDR3 has 15 residues. V gave up 6 bases and J gave up 7 bases; unmatched junction bases: 11. Germline CDR1 and CDR2: LNHDA and SQIVND (reference sequence). In DNA, the CDR3 is TGTGCCAGTAGCCAGATGGTCGGGACAGGGGCTGGCTACACCTTC. It translates to CASSQMVGTGAGYTF. The full variable domain, completed using reference TRBV19 and TRBJ1-2, is DGGITQSPKYLFRKEGQNVTLSCEQNLNHDAMYWYRQDPGQGLRLIYYSQIVNDFQKGDIAEGYSVSREKKESFPLTVTSAQKNPTAFYLCASSQMVGTGAGYTFGSGTRLTVV.

The rearrangement joins TRBV4-2 to TRBJ2-7, with D unclear. The CDR3 totals 14 residues. Trimming removed 0 bases at V and 1 base at J, with 7 bases between. CDR1 and CDR2 from the germline V gene are LGHNA and YNFKEQ. The CDR3 loop is CASSQDYISYEQYF. DNA for the CDR3: TGTGCCAGCAGCCAAGATTACATATCCTACGAGCAGTACTTC.

This chain uses TRBV24-1 with TRBJ2-2, with D perhaps TRBD1 (6 bases). The CDR3 has 15 amino acids. CDR1 is KGHDR, CDR2 SFDVKD, per germline. The V end lost 2 bases, the J end lost 6 bases, and 12 bases lay between the germline ends. CDR3 sequence reads: CATSDSQGPAGELFF. The CDR3 bases are TGTGCCACCAGTGATTCACAGGGCCCGGCCGGGGAGCTGTTTTTT.

This sequence joins TRBV10-1 and TRBJ2-2; D is perhaps TRBD1 (7 bases). Deletions cut 8 bases from V and 3 bases from J, with 16 bases between. There are 15 residues in the CDR3. Germline CDR1 and CDR2: WNHNN and SYGVQD (reference sequence). The CDR3 reads CASRRQGGDTGELFF. The CDR3, as DNA: TGCGCCAGCCGTCGACAGGGCGGGGACACCGGGGAGCTGTTTTTT.

The V call is TRBV19, the J call TRBJ1-5, with TRBD1 identical over 10 bases. V shed 4 bases and J 6 bases; nucleotides not matched to a gene: 9. Germline values: CDR1 LNHDA, CDR2 SQIVND (reference sequence). The CDR3 loop spans 16 amino acids. The CDR3 region is CASSKAGTGAFQPQHF. The DNA for the CDR3 is TGTGCCAGTAGTAAAGCCGGGACAGGGGCCTTTCAGCCCCAGCATTTT. Filled out from reference TRBV19 and TRBJ1-5, the complete variable domain reads DGGITQSPKYLFRKEGQNVTLSCEQNLNHDAMYWYRQDPGQGLRLIYYSQIVNDFQKGDIAEGYSVSREKKESFPLTVTSAQKNPTAFYLCASSKAGTGAFQPQHFGDGTRLSIL.

This chain links TRBV7-6 with TRBJ1-3; TRBD1 aligns across 8 bases. J lost 0 bases, V lost 1 base, and 5 bases had no gene match. The CDR3 sequence is 17 residues long. Germline V gene data show CDR1 as SGHVS and CDR2 as FNYEAQ. The CDR3 here is CASSLERTGSSGNTIYF. The CDR3 DNA sequence: TGTGCCAGCAGCTTAGAGAGGACAGGGAGCTCTGGAAACACCATATATTTT.